This TCR beta chain was sequenced during a study of T-cell reconstitution after alpha-beta-depleted transplantation in children. Findings and caveats of the study: Elevated TCRbeta diversity at day 60 was traced, in some patients, to surviving recipient T cells and thymic progenitors. About two months after transplant, alpha-beta T cells reportedly came from several hundred expanded graft clones. One year post-transplant, T-cell counts and diversity were largely derived from T cells produced anew.

With 4 bases clipped from V and 6 bases from J, the junction kept 3 bases outside the gene matches. The CDR3 totals 12 residues. Per the germline V gene, CDR1 is MDHEN and CDR2 is SYDVKM. Unique molecular identifiers were incorporated during preparation of the TCRbeta library. TCRdb itself ran the PCR reads through MiXCR, one entry per CDR3 protein. The table includes about 250,000 distinct CDR3 sequences, roughly a quarter detected once. As for this clonotype: As yet, its antigen is unknown.

Here the sequenced sample was PBMCs, mostly from graft donor cells, taken 360 days after TCRalphabeta/CD19-depleted stem cell transplant. This rearrangement joins TRBV28 to TRBJ2-7; 7 nucleotides line up with TRBD1. The sequence was collected from a female patient aged 2-10 years who had a stem cell transplant for congenital amegakaryocytic thrombocytopenia, so the T cells may come from the graft donor. CDR3 protein: CASSSTGREQYF. The DNA for the CDR3 is TGTGCCAGCAGTTCGACAGGGCGCGAGCAGTACTTC.